Listed below are T cell receptor beta chains from one sample, sequenced in a study of post-analysis software for immune sequencing data. TCRdb called the PCR reads again in MiXCR, with one record for every CDR3 protein. The repertoire holds some 690,000 distinct CDR3 sequences, with roughly three fifths as singletons. The source material was blood. Receptors originate from a girl aged 2 to 9 with multiple sclerosis. Each CDR3 is given without its conserved first and last residue. D genes are given only for firm matches. Only part of the rows carry a size: once, few, many, or a class if the clone is expanded.

CDR3,size,D,J,V
ASSLVPVDEQY,-,-,TRBJ2-4,TRBV5-1
ASSRDRAEETQY,once,-,TRBJ2-5,TRBV12-3/TRBV12-4
ASSLARDREQF,-,TRBD1,TRBJ2-1,TRBV5-1
ASSPGRYGYGYT,-,-,TRBJ1-2,TRBV7-2
ASTRTGQGANYGYT,-,TRBD1,TRBJ1-2,TRBV9
SARSGGGADTQY,-,-,TRBJ2-3,TRBV20-1
ARAWRKEQF,-,-,TRBJ2-1,TRBV30
SVENEREGRELF,-,TRBD2,TRBJ2-2,TRBV29-1
ASRRKGTDTQY,-,-,TRBJ2-3,TRBV6-5
ASRPWAAVPDTQY,few,-,TRBJ2-3,TRBV12-3/TRBV12-4
ASNNLLNNEQF,-,-,TRBJ2-1,TRBV7-9
ASRSSGLRGYT,-,-,TRBJ1-2,TRBV12-3/TRBV12-4
ASSQDPTNTEAF,-,-,TRBJ1-1,TRBV4-2
ASSDPGGQGYTEAF,-,TRBD1,TRBJ1-1,TRBV6-1
ASSEGTGGHYGYT,few,TRBD1,TRBJ1-2,TRBV7-9
SASGRETQY,few,TRBD2,TRBJ2-5,TRBV20-1
ASSPRTGTRLQEQF,-,TRBD2,TRBJ2-1,TRBV7-9
ATSRDYQETQY,-,-,TRBJ2-5,TRBV15
ASSYGTGKTDTQY,few,TRBD1,TRBJ2-3,TRBV6-5
ASSRQDYGYT,-,-,TRBJ1-2,TRBV12-3/TRBV12-4
ASAHLADITDTQY,-,TRBD2,TRBJ2-3,TRBV5-1
ASTRRGDEQF,-,TRBD2,TRBJ2-1,TRBV9
ATTRWADSNQPQH,few,-,TRBJ1-5,TRBV15
SARDMQGVWYEQY,-,TRBD1,TRBJ2-7,TRBV20-1